This T cell receptor (beta chain) was captured in a study of T and B cells in COVID-19 patients. Study context: Median age was 34 years in the recovered cohort and 60 to 80 years in the active-infection cohort. Nine tenths of the roughly 20 active-infection patients had comorbidities associated with unfavorable COVID-19 outcome. Study-wide points: CD4+, regulatory T cell, CD8+ and sorted SARS-CoV-2-responsive or tetramer+ T cells were not yet sequenced. Patients with COVID-19 reportedly showed strongly skewed T cell receptor beta variable and joining gene usage.

TRB rearrangements were amplified by multiplex PCR with BIOMED2 TRB-A/B primers. TCRdb used MiXCR to reprocess the multiplex PCR reads, holding one entry per CDR3 protein. The table records about 6,400 distinct CDR3 sequences, about a quarter of them present only once. V lost 7 bases, J lost 4 bases, and 6 bases stayed unmatched. This CDR3 spans 14 amino acids. The germline gives CDR1 SGHNT, CDR2 YYREEE (reference sequence). This clonotype qualifies as medium-sized (0.01 to 0.1%). The antigen is not known. Blood genomic DNA input for TRB amplification was roughly 220-500 ng. The specimen sequenced was blood. V gene TRBV5-4 combines with J gene TRBJ1-4; 8 bases fit TRBD1. The clonotype was recovered from a human donor with active COVID-19. The CDR3 here is CASGRDRINEKLFF. The CDR3 coding sequence is TGTGCCAGCGGGAGGGACAGGATTAATGAAAAACTGTTTTTT.